Below, one T cell receptor beta chain is given with its context. The antigen it recognizes is unknown. No quality values exist for individual bases; no much larger clone is one base distant. Based on the germline V gene (reference sequence), the CDR1 and CDR2 sequences are LNHNV and YYDKDF. Trimming takes 1 base from V and 6 bases from J, and the germline ends sit 9 bases apart. The CDR3, cysteine through phenylalanine, is 13 amino acids long. The read is trimmed to its CDR3 DNA, 39 bases read in frame from base 1. The cohort was made up of hundreds of healthy bone marrow donors. At the time of sampling, all cohort members were nominally healthy, though unrecorded immune exposures were likely present. The donor tested CMV seronegative and was one of the 352 seronegative cohort members. Each donor provided a peripheral blood sample, and peripheral blood mononuclear cells were used for TCR beta sequencing. The Qiagen DNeasy Blood Extraction Kit was used to extract genomic DNA from the blood cell samples.

Library prep was done by the immunoSEQ multiplex PCR assay. For the multiplex PCR, a mixture combining 60 forward primers for TCR Vbeta segments and 13 reverse primers for TCR Jbeta segments was used. The CDR3 region of rearranged TCR beta genes was amplified from genomic DNA with a multiplex PCR assay. The amplified TCR beta libraries were sequenced on the Illumina HiSeq System as 87-base-pair reads. In the source study's methods: Across the roughly 600 repertoires, a later analysis counted 75 million to 90 million unique TCR beta chains, 9.5 million to 12 million of which were shared by at least two donors. Raw reads were error-corrected and collapsed into unique sequences with a nearest-neighbor algorithm that merged closely related sequences to remove PCR and sequencing errors. To assign V, D and J gene segments, CDR3 sequences were aligned to IMGT reference sequences. Each retained sequence needed at least a six-nucleotide match to both a V gene segment and a J gene segment. A rearrangement was called productive if the CDR3 had no stop codons and remained in frame with V and J, and every other rearrangement was called non-productive. Following IMGT convention, CDR3 was defined as the stretch from the second conserved V-encoded cysteine to the conserved J-encoded phenylalanine. In an earlier analysis of approximately 500 of the donors, sequences lacking an unambiguous match to a single V gene segment were excluded. In an earlier analysis of 450 to 700 of the donors, V segments were called functional above 56.7% productive rearrangements and were called segregating when the between-donor standard deviation exceeded 5%. A statistical classification framework was built for diagnosing cytomegalovirus status from the catalog of TCR beta chain sequences. In a later analysis, TCR nucleotide sequences were compared against IMGT/GENE-DB human TR gene sequences so that V and J genes could be assigned. Using the TCRdist pipeline, a later analysis assigned CDR3 sequences along with most-parsimonious VDJ recombination scenarios. In a later analysis, each TCR beta chain was defined by its CDR3 amino acid sequence together with its V-gene family, and reads lacking a unique V-gene family were excluded. To address suspected cross-contamination and a sequencing artifact, a later analysis removed several hundred highly shared, low-generation-probability nucleotide sequences. In a later analysis, a clonal expansion index for each public chain was calculated from normalized within-repertoire ranks of inferred template counts. In a later analysis, generation probabilities were computed using a VDJ recombination model fitted to out-of-frame rearrangements, and the results were checked against IGoR. In a later analysis, hypergeometric tests were used to score TCR-TCR, TCR-HLA and TCR-CMV co-occurrence, with a repertoire-size bias correction applied to TCR pairs. To estimate false discovery rates, a later analysis permuted the HLA or CMV assignments 20 times. In a later analysis, co-occurring TCRs were grouped using DBSCAN, and TCRdist sequence similarity was added for clustering within HLA-allele-positive subsets. Co-occurrence clustering excluded repertoires with fewer than 30,000 or more than 120,000 public chains, plus five with anomalous nucleotide sharing. Held by TCRdb, this immuneACCESS table contains in-frame sequences only and omits some clones. Under half of the omission traces to an unresolved V gene where checked; the cause of the rest is unknown. V and J calls and clone size are as listed in that table; D and trimming were resolved from the DNA. The table for this sample lists roughly 100,000 clones; about four fifths of them were counted only once. Around 2.1% of the sample is in the top ten clones.

The record originates from a study of cytomegalovirus exposure and HLA in healthy donors listed by TCRdb under 2017. Study-level background: An earlier analysis of fewer than 750 of the donors reported 276 Gb of sequence data and 95 million to 120 million unique TCR beta sequences obtained from approximately 180 million T cells. Around 320 gigabases of sequencing data and approximately 85 million unique TCR sequences were included in an early release covering about 600 HLA-typed donors. The genetic ancestry cluster associated with self-reported Caucasian donors included about 81% of the roughly 360 genotyped donors. The aim of the study was to test whether cataloging public T cell receptors could identify signatures of past pathogen exposure. The study used immunosequencing to profile the T cell repertoires of hundreds of subjects and linked those repertoires to cytomegalovirus serostatus. In addition to the first cohort of 666 subjects, a separate validation cohort of over 90 different subjects was used. To predict cytomegalovirus infection status, the study combined high-throughput TCR immunosequencing, statistical association of individual TCRs with disease status, and machine learning. A later analysis re-analyzed previously published TCR beta repertoires from 550 to 700 donors and added high-resolution HLA genotyping to study TCR occurrence patterns. The later analysis used no new phenotypic data to find candidate immune exposures, relying instead on TCR beta sequences and their occurrence across donors. An earlier analysis of 587 of the donors applied high-throughput TCR beta sequencing to assess whether each TCR beta V gene segment acted as functional or pseudogenic. Alongside the repertoire data, information on donor age, sex, ethnicity and CMV serostatus was compiled. A later genetic analysis used genome-wide SNP genotypes for about 65% of the roughly 670 donors, treating that subset as a discovery cohort. All discovery cohort repertoires had been generated on a single sequencing platform. HLA typing included class I and class II loci at four-digit resolution. The number of donors typed differed by locus, with roughly 629-640 for A, B, C, DRB1 and DQB1, more than 500 for DQA1, over 600 for DPA1, and approximately 470 for DPB1. Four or five DR-DQ haplotypes were handled as single units for association and clustering, since linkage in the cohort was strong. Among a few hundred genotyped donors of the cohort, an average of around 240,000 unique TCR beta nucleotide sequences were sequenced per donor, around 18% of them non-productive.

Here is what the overall study found, with its caveats: Most TCR sequences were seen in very few donors, while some public TCRs were found in many individuals. In a later analysis, around 15,000 TCR beta sequences were associated with specific HLA alleles at a false discovery rate of 0.05. A few of the identified cytomegalovirus-associated TCR beta chains were confirmed in vitro to be specific for cytomegalovirus antigens. A later analysis found that HLA-associated TCR beta chains were more clonally expanded and had lower generation probabilities than equally common non-associated chains. A total of 150 to 200 TCR beta chains were listed by the study as associated with cytomegalovirus. A group of highly shared sequence variants was considered likely to be a technical artifact of the sequencing pipeline. Assigning TCR associations to individual alleles was difficult when HLA alleles, especially DR and DQ, strongly co-occurred. A further reported finding was that TCR beta sequences accurately predicted the HLA-A and HLA-B alleles for most subjects in the first cohort. According to the authors, the approach could potentially be generalized to other disease states and immunological phenotypes. Only TCR beta chains were sequenced in this cohort, and the absence of alpha or paired-chain data limited detectable features. A later genetic analysis reported fewer N-insertions in productive TCRs among donors in an Asian-associated ancestry cluster than the roughly 700-donor mean. Because HLA typing was unavailable for some donors at each locus, only the typed subset was used in association tests. In a later analysis, several top co-occurrence clusters were reported to appear linked to parvovirus B19, influenza, CMV and Epstein-Barr virus. A later genetic analysis associated a missense DCLRE1C variant with V-gene and J-gene trimming of TCR beta chains, and an independent cohort replicated the association. Seventeen rarely observed V segments, including chromosome 9 orphons, were excluded from the earlier analysis of approximately 600 of the donors because counts were too low. Immune exposure information for the cohort was limited to CMV serostatus. Roughly uniform sequencing depth across donors was assumed in presence/absence analyses, although this assumption may not hold. The 87-base-pair reads could not distinguish some IMGT-functional V segments, including TRBV6-2 and TRBV6-3, so those segments were excluded. According to a later analysis, most CMV-associated TCR beta chains appeared to be HLA-restricted, and the HLA associations seemed to be driven largely by CMV exposure. In a later analysis, TCR association rates were found to vary across HLA loci, with the most associated TCRs seen for DRB1 alleles and the fewest for HLA-C alleles. Broadly in line with IMGT annotations, most TCR beta V segments showed up in productive rearrangements about 87% or about 30% of the time in an earlier analysis of 450 to 600 of the donors. Correlated functional status among segregating V segments might reflect linkage disequilibrium, but an unknown experimental factor could not be ruled out. The classifier was reported to diagnose cytomegalovirus status with high specificity and sensitivity in both the original and validation cohorts.

The sequence joins TRBV15 to TRBJ1-2, with a tentative D gene TRBD1 over 5 matching bases. This sequence originates from a young man in good health and CMV-seronegative. Sequencing was carried out using PBMCs. This receptor carries the CDR3 CATSRAGFDGYTF. The DNA is TGTGCCACCAGCAGAGCAGGGTTCGATGGCTACACCTTC.